Each of the 4 T cell receptor beta chains below was sequenced from the same sample in a study of T-cell memory formation after mild COVID-19. TCRdb re-analysed the 5' RACE reads in MiXCR, keeping a single row per CDR3 protein. This sample yields a few hundred thousand distinct CDR3 sequences, of which approximately 15% are seen a single time; around 20% belongs to the top ten. Specimen: PBMCs or a T cell subset sorted from them (not recorded which). The receptors shown here come from a man between 18 and 35 years old who had mild COVID-19 (a few samples of this study predate the infection). Cell type and time point are not known.

The rearrangement uses TRBV3-1 and TRBJ1-6; 8 nucleotides match TRBD1. The V gene's germline CDR1 is LGHDT and CDR2 YNNKEL (reference sequence). CDR3 length: 16 residues. V lost 1 base to trimming and J lost 3 bases; unmatched junction nucleotides: 2. For the CDR3, the DNA is TGTGCCAGCAGCCAAGGTACAGGGGGCTATAATTCACCCCTCCACTTT. It is translated as CASSQGTGGYNSPLHF.

The chain combines TRBV12-3 or TRBV12-4 with TRBJ1-4, with D unclear. The V and J ends lost 9 bases and 7 bases respectively, with 9 bases between them. The CDR3 totals 11 residues. CDR3 loop: CASFAGEKLFF. CDR3 sequence (DNA): TGTGCCAGTTTCGCGGGTGAAAAACTGTTTTTT.

The chain recombines TRBV7-9 with TRBJ1-5, with a weak D call TRBD1 (5 bases). V lost 5 bases, J lost 5 bases, and 13 bases lay in between. The CDR3 has 14 amino acids. Germline V gives CDR1 SEHNR, CDR2 FQNEAQ (reference sequence). Here the CDR3 DNA reads TGTGCCAGCAGCCCAGGGTTGGTCGATCAGCCCCAGCATTTT. Protein sequence: CASSPGLVDQPQHF.

CDR3 coding DNA: TGTGCCAGCAGCCCCGGACTAGCGGGGGGGCCCCGGATGGCCGGGGAGCTGTTTTTT. Its translation is CASSPGLAGGPRMAGELFF. The chain joins TRBV13 to TRBJ2-2, with TRBD2 identical over 15 bases. Trimming at V came to 5 bases and at J to 6 bases, leaving 13 bases not matched to a gene. The CDR3 is 19 amino acids. The V gene's germline CDR1 is PRHDT and CDR2 FYEKMQ (reference sequence).